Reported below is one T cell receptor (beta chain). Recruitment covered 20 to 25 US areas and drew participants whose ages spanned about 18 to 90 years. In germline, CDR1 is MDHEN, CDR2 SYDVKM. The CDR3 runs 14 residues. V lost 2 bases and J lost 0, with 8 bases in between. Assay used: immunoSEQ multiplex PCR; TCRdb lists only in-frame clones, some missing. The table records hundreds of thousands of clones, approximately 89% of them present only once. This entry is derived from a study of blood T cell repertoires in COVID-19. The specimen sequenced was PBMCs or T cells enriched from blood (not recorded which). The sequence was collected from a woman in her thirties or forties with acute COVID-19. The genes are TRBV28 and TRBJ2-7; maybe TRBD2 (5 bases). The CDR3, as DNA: TGTGCCAGCAGTTTAAGGAGGAGCTCCTACGAGCAGTACTTC. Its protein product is CASSLRRSSYEQYF.